Shown below are 27 T cell receptor beta chains from a single sample sequenced in a study of identical twins. TCRdb reprocessed the 5' RACE reads with MiXCR, giving one entry per CDR3 protein. Found here are a few hundred thousand distinct CDR3 sequences, around a sixth of them singletons; the top ten hold roughly 12%. Sequencing input: naive T cells sorted from blood. These TCRs come from a man in his fifties or sixties in good health.

Turning to this clonotype: This may be a read error: a much more frequent sequence differs by one nucleotide. The CDR3 loop is CASSPGLHTDTQYF. CDR3 in DNA: TGTGCCAGCAGCCCGGGACTACACACAGATACGCAGTATTTT. V gene TRBV5-6 combines with J gene TRBJ2-3; the match to TRBD2 covers 7 bases. The CDR3 extends over 14 amino acids. Unmatched junction bases numbered 4, after V lost 4 bases and J lost 2 bases. The germline gives CDR1 SGHDT, CDR2 YYEEEE.

The chain couples TRBV11-2 to TRBJ2-1, with 8 bases aligning to TRBD1. This CDR3 spans 14 amino acids. CDR1 is SGHAT, CDR2 FQNNGV, per germline. J lost 5 bases, V lost 5 bases, and 5 bases had no gene match. This CDR3 is CASSRQGMNNEQFF. The CDR3 DNA is TGTGCCAGCAGCAGACAGGGGATGAACAATGAGCAGTTCTTC.

This clonotype has more than one count but fewer than ten. CDR3 region: CASSQTAGGETQYF. The CDR3 bases are TGTGCCAGCAGCCAGACCGCCGGGGGGGAGACCCAGTACTTC. The gene calls are TRBV7-9 and TRBJ2-5, with 7 bases aligning to TRBD2. Germline values: CDR1 SEHNR, CDR2 FQNEAQ (reference sequence). The J segment lost 5 bases and the V segment lost 5 bases, leaving 8 bases of the junction unmatched. The CDR3 consists of 14 residues. Combining the CDR3 with reference TRBV7-9 and TRBJ2-5 gives the whole variable domain DTGVSQNPRHKITKRGQNVTFRCDPISEHNRLYWYRQTLGQGPEFLTYFQNEAQLEKSRLLSDRFSAERPKGSFSTLEIQRTEQGDSAMYLCASSQTAGGETQYFGPGTRLLVL.

This chain connects TRBV21-1 to TRBJ2-7; the DNA was not compared with TRBD1, the D call given in the table. TRBV21-1 is marked as a pseudogene. The CDR3 length is 18 residues. CDR3 coding DNA: TGTGCCAGCAGCAGAGGGGACCCTGGACAGGGGAACTCCTACGAGCAGTACTTC. This encodes CASSRGDPGQGNSYEQYF.

This clonotype has at least ten counts. This chain uses TRBV5-1 with TRBJ1-1; D is undetermined. CDR3 length: 14 amino acids. Trimming cost V 5 bases and J 1 base, with 12 bases left between them. Germline V gives CDR1 SGHRS, CDR2 YFSETQ. Here the CDR3 reads CASSESGSNTEAFF. CDR3 sequence (DNA): TGCGCCAGCAGTGAGTCAGGATCGAACACTGAAGCTTTCTTT.

The chain carries TRBV12-3 or TRBV12-4 and TRBJ2-2, with TRBD2 matching over 10 bases. The CDR3 has 16 amino acids. The ends lost 5 bases at V and 3 bases at J; junction bases unmatched: 6. The CDR3 DNA follows: TGTGCCAGCAGTGCCGGGACTAGCGCCCACACCGGGGAGCTGTTTTTT. Residues: CASSAGTSAHTGELFF.

This clonotype appeared a few times. CDR3 bases: TGTGCCAGCGGGGGGACAGGGGGTAATTCACCCCTCCACTTT. It encodes CASGGTGGNSPLHF. This chain joins TRBV28 and TRBJ1-6, with 11 nucleotides matching TRBD1. Germline V gives CDR1 MDHEN, CDR2 SYDVKM. V shed 8 bases and J 6 bases; nucleotides not matched to a gene: 3. This CDR3 contains 14 residues. Drawing the rest from reference TRBV28 and TRBJ1-6, the complete variable domain is DVKVTQSSRYLVKRTGEKVFLECVQDMDHENMFWYRQDPGLGLRLIYFSYDVKMKEKGDIPEGYSVSREKKERFSLILESASTNQTSMYLCASGGTGGNSPLHFGNGTRLTVT.

This chain connects TRBV6-1 to TRBJ1-1; tentative D call: TRBD1 (6 bases). Germline V gives CDR1 MNHNS, CDR2 SASEGT. This CDR3 region has 13 residues. This chain's CDR3 is CGIRKGGNTEAFF. The CDR3 DNA is TGTGGCATCAGAAAAGGGGGGAACACTGAAGCTTTCTTT.

The J gene is TRBJ2-3, the V gene TRBV15; 8 bases align to TRBD1. There are 15 residues in the CDR3. After removal of 2 bases from V and 5 bases from J, the junction contained 6 bases not matched to a gene. CDR1 and CDR2 from the germline V gene are LNHNV and YYDKDF (reference sequence). The CDR3 DNA is TGTGCCACCAGCAGAAGTGGACAGGGAAAAGATACGCAGTATTTT. This gives the protein CATSRSGQGKDTQYF.

The V call is TRBV7-2, the J call TRBJ2-3; 16 bases are a match to TRBD2. Trimming cost V 0 bases and J 1 base; bases outside gene matches: 7. The CDR3 has 20 residues. Germline CDR1 and CDR2: SGHTA and FQGNSA. CDR3 sequence (DNA): TGTGCCAGCAGCTTAGCTTCGGGGACTAGCGGGGGGGCCCGCACAGATACGCAGTATTTT. As protein: CASSLASGTSGGARTDTQYF.

This chain links TRBV20-1 with TRBJ2-3, with 7 bases lining up with TRBD2. With V trimmed by 1 base and J by 1 base, 8 bases remained unmatched. Germline loops: CDR1 DFQATT, CDR2 SNEGSKA (reference sequence). The CDR3 extends over 16 amino acids. CDR3 loop: CSARGQRGLGTDTQYF. As DNA, the CDR3 is TGCAGTGCTAGAGGCCAGCGGGGCTTGGGCACAGATACGCAGTATTTT.

A few counts support this clonotype. The gene calls are TRBV5-5 and TRBJ2-5; 8 bases fit TRBD2. Germline V CDR1 and CDR2: SGHKS, YYEKEE (reference sequence). This CDR3 is 17 amino acids long. The ends lost 2 bases at V and 4 bases at J; junction bases unmatched: 13. In DNA, the CDR3 is TGTGCCAGCAGCTTAGTACTTACCGGGAGGGCCCGAGAGACCCAGTACTTC. This gives the protein CASSLVLTGRARETQYF.

This clonotype was counted only a few times. This chain uses TRBV10-3 with TRBJ2-7, with D perhaps matching TRBD1 or TRBD2 (5 bases each). The CDR3 contains 13 residues. Germline V gene sequence: CDR1 ENHRY, CDR2 SYGVKD. Trimming pared 9 bases from V and 5 bases from J, leaving 17 bases between. Here the CDR3 reads CAIGTPNTNEQYF. CDR3 in DNA: TGTGCCATTGGGACCCCAAATACCAACGAGCAGTACTTC.

The CDR3 here is CASSPVTGSGSEQYF. The CDR3 coding sequence is TGCGCCAGCAGCCCCGTTACAGGGAGCGGCTCCGAGCAGTACTTC. The chain uses TRBV5-1 and TRBJ2-7; possibly TRBD1 for D (6 bases). CDR1 and CDR2 (germline): SGHRS, YFSETQ. The CDR3 spans 15 residues. The ends were cut back, 4 bases at V and 6 bases at J, with 20 bases in the middle. Variable domain in full (rest from reference TRBV5-1 and TRBJ2-7): KAGVTQTPRYLIKTRGQQVTLSCSPISGHRSVSWYQQTPGQGLQFLFEYFSETQRNKGNFPGRFSGRQFSNSRSEMNVSTLELGDSALYLCASSPVTGSGSEQYFGPGTRLTVT.

This chain joins TRBV7-6 and TRBJ2-2, with a possible D match to TRBD1 (6 bases). Trimming cost V 5 bases and J 5 bases, with 21 bases left between them. Germline CDR1 is SGHVS and CDR2 is FNYEAQ. The CDR3 runs to 17 residues. In DNA form, the CDR3 reads TGTGCCAGCAGCCTCCCTAAAGGTGGGACAAGGACCGGGGAGCTGTTTTTT. The encoded protein is CASSLPKGGTRTGELFF.

This clonotype has more than one count but fewer than ten. V gene TRBV18 combines with J gene TRBJ1-1; 8 positions match TRBD1. Germline-derived CDR1 and CDR2 are KGHSH and LQKENI. This CDR3 comprises 15 residues. J gave up 1 base and V 5 bases, and 6 bases lay outside the gene matches. The CDR3 DNA sequence: TGTGCCAGCTCATCCTCCGGGACAGGGAACACTGAAGCTTTCTTT. Residues: CASSSSGTGNTEAFF.

V and J are TRBV20-1 and TRBJ2-5; 8 nucleotides match TRBD1. The CDR3 consists of 13 residues. The germline CDR1 and CDR2 sequences are DFQATT and SNEGSKA (reference sequence). The CDR3 nucleotides are TGCGCAGGGGGCAGGATCCTGGGGGAGACCCAGTACTTC. Protein sequence: CAGGRILGETQYF.

This clonotype was picked up many times. The rearrangement uses TRBV20-1 and TRBJ2-1; 10 bases map to TRBD1. The CDR3 is made up of 14 amino acids. From germline, CDR1 is DFQATT and CDR2 SNEGSKA (reference sequence). With V trimmed by 3 bases and J by 6 bases, 5 bases remained unmatched. The CDR3 region has the DNA TGCAGTGCTAGGCGGGACAGGGGTGGCAATGAGCAGTTCTTC. It translates to CSARRDRGGNEQFF.

The chain couples TRBV29-1 to TRBJ2-2; 8 bases agree with TRBD1. Germline values: CDR1 SQVTM, CDR2 ANQGSEA. Trimming cost V 4 bases and J 6 bases; bases outside gene matches: 4. The CDR3 contains 13 residues. The CDR3 loop is CSVAPRGPGELFF. CDR3 bases: TGCAGCGTTGCACCCAGGGGGCCCGGGGAGCTGTTTTTT.

This clonotype was observed many times. The chain couples TRBV9 to TRBJ1-1; D may be TRBD1 (5 bases). Germline V gene data show CDR1 as SGDLS and CDR2 as YYNGEE. Trimming pared 0 bases from V and 6 bases from J, leaving 9 bases between. CDR3 length equals 13 residues. The DNA for the CDR3 is TGTGCCAGCAGCGTAGAAGGGGTATCTGAAGCTTTCTTT. It specifies CASSVEGVSEAFF. Variable domain in full (rest from reference TRBV9 and TRBJ1-1): DSGVTQTPKHLITATGQRVTLRCSPRSGDLSVYWYQQSLDQGLQFLIQYYNGEERAKGNILERFSAQQFPDLHSELNLSSLELGDSALYFCASSVEGVSEAFFGQGTRLTVV.

In this sample, this clonotype turned up a few times. The chain uses TRBV12-3 or TRBV12-4 and TRBJ2-7; D might be TRBD1 or TRBD2, each matching 6 bases. CDR3 length equals 12 residues. The V end was cut by 6 bases, the J end by 6 bases, with 12 bases between. CDR3 sequence (DNA): TGTGCCAGCAGCTTATGGGGGGCCGAGCAGTACTTC. This translates into CASSLWGAEQYF.

DNA for the CDR3: TGTGCCAGCAGTTTATCCGGGGGGCTCACCGGGGAGCTGTTTTTT. The encoded protein is CASSLSGGLTGELFF. The rearrangement joins TRBV27 to TRBJ2-2, with D possibly matching TRBD2 (7 bases). The CDR3 is 15 residues long. CDR1 is MNHEY and CDR2 is SMNVEV in the germline V gene (reference sequence). Trimming removed 0 bases at V and 4 bases at J, with 9 bases between.

This clonotype was counted many times. The V call is TRBV27, the J call TRBJ2-1; D could derive from TRBD1 or TRBD2 (6 bases each). CDR1 and CDR2 from the germline V gene are MNHEY and SMNVEV (reference sequence). This CDR3 has 19 residues. V was shortened by 4 bases and J by 1 base, with 23 bases between the two germline ends. The CDR3 DNA is TGTGCCAGCAGTTCAAGGGGAATGGGGGGCCTCGGTTCCTACAATGAGCAGTTCTTC. Residues: CASSSRGMGGLGSYNEQFF.

The chain combines TRBV3-1 with TRBJ2-7; D perhaps matches TRBD1 (6 bases). V was clipped by 4 bases and J by 0 bases, with 10 bases between them. CDR1 and CDR2 from the germline V gene are LGHDT and YNNKEL (reference sequence). The CDR3 extends over 14 amino acids. CDR3 sequence: CASSPGANSYEQYF. CDR3 coding DNA: TGTGCCAGCAGCCCAGGGGCCAACTCCTACGAGCAGTACTTC.

J is TRBJ2-7 and V is TRBV12-3 or TRBV12-4, with a weak D call TRBD1 (5 bases). This CDR3 is built from 12 residues. Trimming removed 3 bases at V and 6 bases at J, with 9 bases between. This chain's CDR3 is CASSFRVAEQYF. The CDR3 DNA sequence: TGTGCCAGCAGTTTCAGGGTAGCCGAGCAGTACTTC.

The gene calls are TRBV20-1 and TRBJ2-7, with TRBD2 identical over 7 bases. From germline, CDR1 is DFQATT and CDR2 SNEGSKA (reference sequence). After removal of 1 base from V and 4 bases from J, the junction contained 13 bases not matched to a gene. The CDR3 has 16 residues. The CDR3 spells CSARGIGGRAGYEQYF. In DNA form, the CDR3 reads TGCAGTGCTAGAGGAATCGGTGGGAGGGCCGGTTACGAGCAGTACTTC.

This clonotype has a handful of counts. V and J are TRBV18 and TRBJ1-5; 8 positions agree with TRBD1. The trim removed 6 bases at V and 3 bases at J, leaving 4 bases unmatched. The CDR3 has 14 amino acids. The germline V gene has CDR1 KGHSH and CDR2 LQKENI. This chain's CDR3 is CASSRTGTNQPQHF. CDR3 bases: TGTGCCAGCTCCCGGACAGGGACCAATCAGCCCCAGCATTTT.